The TCR beta chain described here comes from a study of glioma-infiltrating T cells. For this clonotype: The antigen remains undetermined.

Using RNA template, CDR3s of TCR alpha and beta were amplified with iRepertoire arm-PCR. In TCRdb, the multiplex PCR reads were re-called with MiXCR into one record per CDR3 protein. The table lists around 130,000 distinct CDR3 sequences, around a quarter of them singletons, with around a quarter in the top ten. General observations from the study: Gliomas, especially low-grade, showed above-expected tissue-blood divergence; non-neoplastic patients showed below. Very few CDR3 sequences were shared between tissue and blood.

Specimen: glioma tissue, nonneoplastic brain tissue, or PBMCs (not recorded which). The clonotype comes from a human donor with low-grade glioma or glioblastoma, undergoing nonglioma brain surgery, or in good health (not recorded which).

CDR3 in DNA: TGTGCCAGTCAAGGGGATACTGAAGCTTTCTTT. Translated, it gives CASQGDTEAFF. V gene TRBV19 combines with J gene TRBJ1-1; possibly TRBD1 for D (5 bases). Germline CDR1 is LNHDA and CDR2 is SQIVND (reference sequence). The CDR3 covers 11 residues. Trimming cost V 8 bases and J 5 bases, with 9 bases left between them. Filled out from reference TRBV19 and TRBJ1-1, the complete variable domain reads DGGITQSPKYLFRKEGQNVTLSCEQNLNHDAMYWYRQDPGQGLRLIYYSQIVNDFQKGDIAEGYSVSREKKESFPLTVTSAQKNPTAFYLCASQGDTEAFFGQGTRLTVV.